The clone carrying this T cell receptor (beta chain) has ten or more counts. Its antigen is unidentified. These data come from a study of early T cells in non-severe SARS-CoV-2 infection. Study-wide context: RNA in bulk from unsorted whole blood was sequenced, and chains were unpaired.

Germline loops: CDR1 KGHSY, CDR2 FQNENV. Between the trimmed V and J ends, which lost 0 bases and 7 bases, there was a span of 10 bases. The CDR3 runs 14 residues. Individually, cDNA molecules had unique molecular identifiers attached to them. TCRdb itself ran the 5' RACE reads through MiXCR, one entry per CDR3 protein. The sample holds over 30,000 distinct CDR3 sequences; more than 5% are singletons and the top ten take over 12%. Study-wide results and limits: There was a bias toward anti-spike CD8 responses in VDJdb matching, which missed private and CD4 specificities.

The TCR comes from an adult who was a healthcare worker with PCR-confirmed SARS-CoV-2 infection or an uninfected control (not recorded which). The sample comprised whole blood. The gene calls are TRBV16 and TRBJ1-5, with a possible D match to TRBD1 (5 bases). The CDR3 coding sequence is TGTGCCAGCAGCCAATCTGGGGGGTGGCAGCCCCAGCATTTT. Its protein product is CASSQSGGWQPQHF. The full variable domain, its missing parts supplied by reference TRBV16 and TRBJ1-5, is GEEVAQTPKHLVRGEGQKAKLYCAPIKGHSYVFWYQQVLKNEFKFLISFQNENVFDETGMPKERFSAKCLPNSPCSLEIQATKLEDSAVYFCASSQSGGWQPQHFGDGTRLSIL.